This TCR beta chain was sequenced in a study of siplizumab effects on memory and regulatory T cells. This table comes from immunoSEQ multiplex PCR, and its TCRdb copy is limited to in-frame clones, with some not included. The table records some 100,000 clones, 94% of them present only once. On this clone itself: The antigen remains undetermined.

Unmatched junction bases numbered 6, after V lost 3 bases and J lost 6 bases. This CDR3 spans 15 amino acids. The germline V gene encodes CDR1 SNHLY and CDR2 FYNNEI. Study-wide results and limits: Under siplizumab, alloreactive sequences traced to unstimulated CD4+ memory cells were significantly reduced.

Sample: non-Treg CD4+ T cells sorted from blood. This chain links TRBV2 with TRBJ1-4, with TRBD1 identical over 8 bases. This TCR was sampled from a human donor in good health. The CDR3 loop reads CASSDRGPGDEKLFF. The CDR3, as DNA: TGTGCCAGCAGTGACAGGGGGCCAGGGGATGAAAAACTGTTTTTT.